This T cell receptor beta chain appears in the sequencing data of a study of blood T cells in healthy people across ages. Study-wide points: Roughly linearly, TCR beta diversity per million T cells fell as age increased. In the absence of known donor CMV status, changes in expanded clonotypes were possibly confounded. Long-lived donors carried more naive CD4+ cells and greater diversity than aged donors.

This clonotype was observed a few times. The target antigen is unknown. Germline values: CDR1 LGHDT, CDR2 YNNKEL (reference sequence). This CDR3 region has 13 residues. V was pared by 3 bases and J by 2 bases, with 8 bases between. Using a J-beta primer mix together with a sample-barcoded 5' primer, a second PCR was run for roughly 7 to 12 cycles. TCRdb redid the calling of the 5' RACE reads with MiXCR, one entry per CDR3 protein. The table records under 2,000,000 distinct CDR3 sequences, roughly 52% of them present only once. V usage is TRBV3-1 and J usage is TRBJ2-7; D possibly corresponds to TRBD1 (5 bases). The source material was blood. This clonotype was sampled from a woman between 40 and 50 years old in good health. CDR3 DNA sequence: TGTGCCAGCAGCCAGGACAAGGCCTACGAGCAGTACTTC. This translates into CASSQDKAYEQYF.